A selection of T cell receptor beta chains follows, all from one sample in a study of blood T cell repertoires in COVID-19. Clones were sequenced by immunoSEQ multiplex PCR, and TCRdb holds only the in-frame ones, with some missing. The table includes tens of thousands of clones, more than 65% detected once. Sequenced input: peripheral blood. Every receptor here comes from a human donor in a cohort sampled during active COVID-19. The CDR3 runs from the conserved cysteine through the conserved F or W. A D gene is named only where the DNA matches it firmly. Size tells how often a clone was seen (once, few, many) or the class of an expanded clone, and some rows leave it out.

cdr3_nt cdr3_aa clone_size v_call d_call j_call
TGTGCCAGCAGCTTATTAGCGGGGGGGCGTGGCGATGAGCAGTTCTTC CASSLLAGGRGDEQFF NA TRBV11-3 TRBD2 TRBJ2-1
TGTGCTAGTGGTTCAGACACAGATACGCAGTATTTT CASGSDTDTQYF once TRBV12-5 NA TRBJ2-3
TGTGCCAGCAGCTTGGAGGGGACACGAGGGAGCACTGAAGCTTTCTTT CASSLEGTRGSTEAFF once TRBV5-4 NA TRBJ1-1
TGTGCCAGCAGCCCAGGGTATAGCAATCAGCCCCAGCATTTT CASSPGYSNQPQHF NA TRBV2 NA TRBJ1-5
TGTGCCAGCAGCCCCAGGGGTGGGGATGAAAAACTGTTTTTT CASSPRGGDEKLFF NA TRBV4-2 NA TRBJ1-4
TGTGCCAGCAGTCACAACCGGGTCGGCGGCTACACCTTC CASSHNRVGGYTF NA TRBV6-2/TRBV6-3 NA TRBJ1-2
TGTGCCAGCAGCTTGACCCCTCGGACAGCCGAGTACGAGCAGTACTTC CASSLTPRTAEYEQYF once TRBV5-5 NA TRBJ2-7
TGTGCCAGCACCAATGGGGGGGGTCAGCCCCAGCATTTT CASTNGGGQPQHF NA TRBV6-5 NA TRBJ1-5
TGTGCCAGCAGCTCTCGGGGACTTGAACAGGATTTGGAGCAGTACTTC CASSSRGLEQDLEQYF NA TRBV11-2 NA TRBJ2-7
TGTGCCAGCAGTAGACTAGCTTCTTTCTACGAGCAGTACTTC CASSRLASFYEQYF NA TRBV27 TRBD2 TRBJ2-7
TGTGCCTGGAGTGTACGCGGGGTGAGGGACCATTACGAGCAGTACTTC CAWSVRGVRDHYEQYF NA TRBV30 NA TRBJ2-7
TGTGCCAGCAGTTACGCCTTTAGCTCCTACAATGAGCAGTTCTTC CASSYAFSSYNEQFF once TRBV6-5 NA TRBJ2-1
TGTGCCAGCAGCCCTGGGACTAGCGGGGTCCAAGAGACCCAGTACTTC CASSPGTSGVQETQYF NA TRBV7-9 TRBD2 TRBJ2-5
TGTGCCAGCAGTCCGACCCTAGTAAATCGTCCAGGGGCTGAAGCTTTCTTT CASSPTLVNRPGAEAFF NA TRBV27 NA TRBJ1-1
TGTGCCAGCAGTTACAGGGGACTGGATTCACCCCTCCACTTT CASSYRGLDSPLHF NA TRBV6-5 NA TRBJ1-6
TGCGCCAGCAGCTTTTTAAACAGGGCATTCGCGTACGAGCAGTACTTC CASSFLNRAFAYEQYF NA TRBV5-1 NA TRBJ2-7
TGTGCCAGCAGTTACCGCCGTTTAGCCGGGACCGGGGAGCTGTTTTTT CASSYRRLAGTGELFF NA TRBV27 NA TRBJ2-2
TGTGCCAGCAGGTGGGACAGTAGGGAAGAGACCCAGTACTTC CASRWDSREETQYF NA TRBV6-5 TRBD1 TRBJ2-5
TGTGCCAGCGGACAGGGACGCAATCAGCCCCAGCATTTT CASGQGRNQPQHF NA TRBV7-2 TRBD1 TRBJ1-5
TGTGCCAGCAGTAAGCGGACAGTGGGTAATGGAAACTATGGCTACACCTTC CASSKRTVGNGNYGYTF NA TRBV27 NA TRBJ1-2
TGTGCCAGCTCACCGGACAGGGTTAGCGAAGCTTTCTTT CASSPDRVSEAFF NA TRBV18 TRBD1 TRBJ1-1